Below, 25 T cell receptor beta chains from the same sample are listed, as sequenced in a study of CD8 T cells in Susac syndrome. Reverse transcription of 0.5 to 1 ug RNA was performed with random hexamers. Using its own MiXCR run on the immunoSEQ multiplex PCR reads, TCRdb lists one record per CDR3 protein. Of 20,000 to 25,000 distinct CDR3 sequences listed, around 92% are singletons. The sample consisted of CD8+ T cells from PBMCs. The receptors originated from a human donor in good health.

The chain combines TRBV7-9 with TRBJ2-1, with D unresolved. With 4 bases removed from V and 10 bases from J, the gap between germline ends came to 11 bases. Germline V gene lookup returns CDR1 SEHNR and CDR2 FQNEAQ (reference sequence). The CDR3 runs to 12 residues. Here the CDR3 reads CASSSDPKEQFF. The CDR3 DNA is TGTGCCAGCAGCTCGGACCCGAAGGAGCAGTTCTTC.

This chain links TRBV6-4 with TRBJ2-3; TRBD2 agrees at 8 bases. Germline lookup yields CDR1 MRHNA and CDR2 SNTAGT. CDR3 size: 16 residues. V dropped 0 bases and J dropped 2; count of bases not matched to a gene: 4. The CDR3 DNA reads TGTGCCAGCAGTGACTCGCCAGCGGGGGACACAGATACGCAGTATTTT. It translates to CASSDSPAGDTDTQYF.

The rearrangement links TRBV14 to TRBJ1-1; a weak D match, TRBD1 (6 bases). Germline V CDR1 and CDR2: SGHDN, FVKESK. CDR3 length: 13 amino acids. V lost 7 bases and J 4 bases, leaving 13 bases between the germline ends. Here the CDR3 DNA reads TGTGCCAGCACTCGAGGGGGACCCACTGAAGCTTTCTTT. Translation gives CASTRGGPTEAFF.

The V call is TRBV14, the J call TRBJ2-2, with D uncertain. CDR3 length equals 11 residues. Germline lookup yields CDR1 SGHDN and CDR2 FVKESK. V lost 8 bases and J 6 bases, leaving 7 bases between the germline ends. The CDR3 is CASRSSGELFF. CDR3 bases: TGTGCCAGCCGATCGTCCGGGGAGCTGTTTTTT. Using reference TRBV14 and TRBJ2-2 for the parts outside the CDR3, the full variable domain is EAGVTQFPSHSVIEKGQTVTLRCDPISGHDNLYWYRRVMGKEIKFLLHFVKESKQDESGMPNNRFLAERTGGTYSTLKVQPAELEDSGVYFCASRSSGELFFGEGSRLTVL.

This sequence joins TRBV29-1 and TRBJ1-2, with TRBD1 matching 8 bases. The CDR3 is 13 residues long. Germline V gene data show CDR1 as SQVTM and CDR2 as ANQGSEA. The V and J ends lost 7 bases and 6 bases, in that order; junction bases with no gene match: 10. The CDR3 coding sequence is TGCAGCGGTAAAATGACAGGGGAGCATGGCTACACCTTC. Translation: CSGKMTGEHGYTF.

This clonotype was counted only a few times. The chain combines TRBV3-1 with TRBJ2-5, with a possible D match to TRBD2 (6 bases). The V gene's germline CDR1 is LGHDT and CDR2 YNNKEL (reference sequence). V was pared by 0 bases and J by 1 base, with 9 bases between. This CDR3 has 15 amino acids. The CDR3 DNA sequence: TGTGCCAGCAGCCAAGATCGGGGGTTCCAAGAGACCCAGTACTTC. Its protein is CASSQDRGFQETQYF.

The genes are TRBV27 and TRBJ1-1, with D possibly being TRBD1 (6 bases). This CDR3 region has 14 residues. The ends were cut back, 1 base at V and 4 bases at J, with 10 bases in the middle. Germline loops: CDR1 MNHEY, CDR2 SMNVEV (reference sequence). CDR3 sequence: CASSLLLGGTEAFF. CDR3 DNA sequence: TGTGCCAGCAGTTTATTGCTAGGGGGCACTGAAGCTTTCTTT.

The V call is TRBV7-6, the J call TRBJ2-7; either TRBD1 or TRBD2 may fit D (5 bases each). The germline gives CDR1 SGHVS, CDR2 FNYEAQ. The CDR3 length is 15 residues. With 5 bases removed from V and 3 bases from J, the gap between germline ends came to 17 bases. CDR3 sequence reads: CASSASGTYGYEQYF. Written as DNA, the CDR3 is TGTGCCAGCAGCGCATCCGGGACCTACGGCTACGAGCAGTACTTC.

The rearrangement joins TRBV20-1 to TRBJ2-5; the match to TRBD2 covers 7 bases. Germline V gene lookup returns CDR1 DFQATT and CDR2 SNEGSKA (reference sequence). With 0 bases clipped from V and 5 bases from J, the junction kept 6 bases outside the gene matches. The CDR3 extends over 14 amino acids. The CDR3 protein is CSARDLYGGETQYF. The CDR3 nucleotides are TGCAGTGCTAGAGATCTATACGGGGGGGAGACCCAGTACTTC.

This sequence joins TRBV6-2 or TRBV6-3 and TRBJ2-2; D remains unclear. CDR3 size: 16 residues. Germline CDR1 is MNHEY and CDR2 is SVGEGT. V was cut by 0 bases and J by 2 bases, with 10 bases left in between. The CDR3, as DNA: TGTGCCAGCAGTTACTCGGATGAGCCCAACACCGGGGAGCTGTTTTTT. It codes for CASSYSDEPNTGELFF.

The gene calls are TRBV7-2 and TRBJ2-7, with D maybe TRBD2 (6 bases). CDR1 and CDR2 (germline): SGHTA, FQGNSA. This CDR3 is 14 amino acids long. With 1 base removed from V and 3 bases from J, the gap between germline ends came to 10 bases. The chain's CDR3 is CASSLGQGGYEQYF. The CDR3 DNA reads as TGTGCCAGCAGCTTAGGCCAGGGAGGCTACGAGCAGTACTTC.

In this sample, this clonotype turned up once. J is TRBJ1-1 and V is TRBV12-5, with D unclear. This CDR3 is 13 amino acids long. Germline CDR1 and CDR2: LGHNT and FRNRAP. V was clipped by 1 base and J by 6 bases, with 9 bases between them. The CDR3 sequence is CASGLGIPAEAFF. CDR3 DNA sequence: TGTGCTAGTGGTTTGGGTATACCGGCTGAAGCTTTCTTT.

The J gene is TRBJ2-5, the V gene TRBV7-6; TRBD2 is a possible D gene (6 bases). Germline CDR1 is SGHVS and CDR2 is FNYEAQ. The CDR3 contains 17 residues. V lost 3 bases to trimming and J lost 3 bases, with 20 bases between them. CDR3 protein: CASSLASERPPEETQYF. The CDR3, as DNA: TGTGCCAGCAGCTTGGCTAGCGAAAGGCCCCCAGAAGAGACCCAGTACTTC.

The chain employs TRBV28 and TRBJ2-1; the D gene is possibly TRBD2 (5 bases). Trimming removed 6 bases at V and 0 bases at J, with 12 bases between. The CDR3 extends over 15 amino acids. Germline CDR1 is MDHEN and CDR2 is SYDVKM. The CDR3 nucleotides read TGTGCCAGCAGCTTAGCGCTTAGCTCCTACAATGAGCAGTTCTTC. Translating it yields CASSLALSSYNEQFF.

The rearrangement links TRBV6-6 to TRBJ1-1; D remains unclear. This CDR3 comprises 15 residues. V was pared by 0 bases and J by 0 bases, with 8 bases between. Germline CDR1 reads MNHNY; CDR2 reads SVGAGI (reference sequence). The CDR3 spells CASSYSLRLNTEAFF. The DNA for the CDR3 is TGTGCCAGCAGTTACTCGCTCAGATTGAACACTGAAGCTTTCTTT.

The chain links TRBV7-8 to TRBJ2-5, with 10 bases lining up with TRBD2. Trimming cost V 6 bases and J 4 bases; bases outside gene matches: 8. This CDR3 spans 15 amino acids. Germline loops: CDR1 SGHVS, CDR2 FQNEAQ. The CDR3: CASSSSGGVPETQYF. DNA of the CDR3: TGTGCCAGCAGTTCGAGCGGGGGGGTCCCAGAGACCCAGTACTTC.

The chain employs TRBV6-2 or TRBV6-3 and TRBJ2-1, with TRBD1 matching over 8 bases. Germline V gene sequence: CDR1 MNHEY, CDR2 SVGEGT. The CDR3 is 16 amino acids. V lost 8 bases, J lost 4 bases, and 13 bases stayed unmatched. The CDR3 bases are TGTGCCAGCCTCCAGGGGGACAGGCCCCTATACAATGAGCAGTTCTTC. Residues: CASLQGDRPLYNEQFF.

This chain links TRBV20-1 with TRBJ2-5; tentatively, D is TRBD1 (6 bases). Trimming cost V 8 bases and J 4 bases, with 26 bases left between them. Germline V CDR1 and CDR2: DFQATT, SNEGSKA (reference sequence). This CDR3 comprises 16 residues. The chain's CDR3 is CSTRGRHRDDRETQYF. In nucleotides, the CDR3 is TGCAGTACACGAGGTCGCCACAGGGACGACCGAGAGACCCAGTACTTC.

The chain couples TRBV7-2 to TRBJ2-3; 7 positions agree with TRBD2. Germline V gives CDR1 SGHTA, CDR2 FQGNSA. The CDR3 contains 17 residues. J gave up 2 bases and V 5 bases, and 13 bases lay outside the gene matches. This CDR3 reads CASSLRNLAADTDTQYF. The CDR3 region has the DNA TGTGCCAGCAGCCTACGAAATCTAGCGGCCGACACAGATACGCAGTATTTT.

J is TRBJ2-7 and V is TRBV4-3, with D perhaps given as TRBD1 or TRBD2 (5 bases each). Germline loops: CDR1 LGHNA, CDR2 YSLEER. V was pared by 0 bases and J by 4 bases, with 16 bases between. The CDR3 contains 16 residues. In DNA, the CDR3 is TGCGCCAGCAGCCAAGATCTTAGGGGAGTGGGGTACGAGCAGTACTTC. It yields the protein CASSQDLRGVGYEQYF.

The chain has TRBV6-1 and TRBJ1-5; 7 nucleotides line up with TRBD1. In germline, CDR1 is MNHNS, CDR2 SASEGT. After removal of 2 bases from V and 3 bases from J, the junction contained 10 bases not matched to a gene. The CDR3 has 17 amino acids. The CDR3 loop is CASSEFPDRVPNQPQHF. The CDR3 nucleotides read TGTGCCAGCAGTGAATTCCCCGACAGGGTCCCCAATCAGCCCCAGCATTTT.

This clonotype was found once. This sequence joins TRBV4-3 and TRBJ1-1; D uncertain. The V and J ends lost 1 base and 7 bases respectively, with 13 bases between them. This CDR3 comprises 14 residues. CDR1 is LGHNA, CDR2 YSLEER, per germline. In nucleotides, the CDR3 is TGCGCCAGCAGCCAAGGGTTAGGGTGGAGTGAAGCTTTCTTT. Protein product: CASSQGLGWSEAFF.

The chain carries TRBV12-3 or TRBV12-4 and TRBJ1-1; 8 bases map to TRBD1. The V segment lost 6 bases and the J segment 4 bases; nucleotides outside the gene matches: 7. This CDR3 contains 14 residues. CDR3 sequence: CASSLRGPSTEAFF. CDR3 sequence (DNA): TGTGCCAGCAGCCTCAGGGGGCCCAGCACTGAAGCTTTCTTT.

J is TRBJ2-3 and V is TRBV12-3 or TRBV12-4; TRBD1 or TRBD2 may be the D gene (6 bases each). V lost 3 bases and J lost 6, with 13 bases in between. The CDR3 loop spans 14 amino acids. CDR3 residues: CASSLGGTWDTQYF. DNA for the CDR3: TGTGCCAGCAGTTTGGGGGGCACCTGGGATACGCAGTATTTT.

The rearrangement joins TRBV7-9 to TRBJ1-2; a possible D gene is TRBD1 (5 bases). Germline lookup yields CDR1 SEHNR and CDR2 FQNEAQ (reference sequence). V shed 5 bases and J shed 4 bases, with 8 bases lying between them. The CDR3 consists of 12 residues. This CDR3 is CASSMGLYGYTF. CDR3 sequence (DNA): TGTGCCAGCAGCATGGGGCTCTATGGCTACACCTTC.